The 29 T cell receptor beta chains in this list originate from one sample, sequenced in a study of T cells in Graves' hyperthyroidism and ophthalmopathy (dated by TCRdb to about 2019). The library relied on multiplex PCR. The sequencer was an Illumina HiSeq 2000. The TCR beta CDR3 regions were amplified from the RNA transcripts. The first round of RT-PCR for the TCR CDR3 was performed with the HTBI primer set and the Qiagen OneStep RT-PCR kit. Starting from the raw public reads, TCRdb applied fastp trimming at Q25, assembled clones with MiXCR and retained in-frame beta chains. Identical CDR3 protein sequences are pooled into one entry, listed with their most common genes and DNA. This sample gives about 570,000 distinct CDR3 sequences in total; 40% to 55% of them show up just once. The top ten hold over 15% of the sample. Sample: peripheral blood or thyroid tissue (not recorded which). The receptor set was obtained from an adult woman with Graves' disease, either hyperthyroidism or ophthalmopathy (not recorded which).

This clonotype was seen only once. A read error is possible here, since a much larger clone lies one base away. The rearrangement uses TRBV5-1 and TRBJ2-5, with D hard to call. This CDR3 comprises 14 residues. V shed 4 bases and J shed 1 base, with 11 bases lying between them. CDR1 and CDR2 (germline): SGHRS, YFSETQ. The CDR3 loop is CASSVDPAQETQYF. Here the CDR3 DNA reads TGCGCCAGCAGCGTCGATCCAGCCCAAGAGACCCAGTACTTC.

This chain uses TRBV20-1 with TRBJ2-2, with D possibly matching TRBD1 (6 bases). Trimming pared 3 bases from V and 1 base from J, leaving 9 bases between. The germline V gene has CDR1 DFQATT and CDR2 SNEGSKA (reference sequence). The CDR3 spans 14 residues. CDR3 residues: CSASTGQNTGELFF. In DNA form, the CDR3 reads TGCAGTGCTAGTACAGGGCAGAACACCGGGGAGCTGTTTTTT.

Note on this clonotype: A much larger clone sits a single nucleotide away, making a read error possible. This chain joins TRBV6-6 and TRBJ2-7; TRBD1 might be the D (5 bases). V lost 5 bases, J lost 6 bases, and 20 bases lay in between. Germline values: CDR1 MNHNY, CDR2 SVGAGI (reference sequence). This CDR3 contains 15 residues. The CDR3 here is CASSGAVQGWREQYF. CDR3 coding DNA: TGTGCCAGCAGTGGGGCTGTGCAGGGATGGCGCGAGCAGTACTTC.

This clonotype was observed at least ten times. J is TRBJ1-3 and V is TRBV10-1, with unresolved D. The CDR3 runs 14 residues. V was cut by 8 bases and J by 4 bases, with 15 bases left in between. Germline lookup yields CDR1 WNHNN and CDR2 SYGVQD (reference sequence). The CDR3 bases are TGCGCCAGCTCGGCGGGAACGGGAGGAAACACCATATATTTT. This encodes CASSAGTGGNTIYF.

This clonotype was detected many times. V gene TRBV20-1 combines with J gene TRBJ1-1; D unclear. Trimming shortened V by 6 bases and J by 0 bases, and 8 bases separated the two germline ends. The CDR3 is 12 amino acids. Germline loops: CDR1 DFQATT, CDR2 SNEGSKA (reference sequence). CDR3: CSANILNTEAFF. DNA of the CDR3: TGCAGTGCCAATATATTGAACACTGAAGCTTTCTTT.

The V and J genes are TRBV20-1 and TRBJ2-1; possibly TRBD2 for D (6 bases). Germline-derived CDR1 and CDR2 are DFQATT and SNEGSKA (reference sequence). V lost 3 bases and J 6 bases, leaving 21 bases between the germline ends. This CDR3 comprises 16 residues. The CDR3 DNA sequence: TGCAGTGCTAGGACCCACGGACTATCTCGGACCAATGAGCAGTTCTTC. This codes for CSARTHGLSRTNEQFF.

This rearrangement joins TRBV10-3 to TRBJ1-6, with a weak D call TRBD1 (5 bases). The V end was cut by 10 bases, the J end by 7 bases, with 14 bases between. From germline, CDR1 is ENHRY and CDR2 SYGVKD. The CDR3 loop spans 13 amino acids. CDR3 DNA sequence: TGTGCCACGCTGGGGGAGCGGAATTCACCCCTCCACTTT. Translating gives CATLGERNSPLHF.

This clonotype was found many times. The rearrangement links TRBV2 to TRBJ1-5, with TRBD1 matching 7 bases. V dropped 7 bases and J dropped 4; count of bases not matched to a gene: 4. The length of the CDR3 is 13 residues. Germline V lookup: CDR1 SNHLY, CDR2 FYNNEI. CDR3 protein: CASKYRGNQPQHF. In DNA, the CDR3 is TGTGCCAGCAAGTACAGGGGAAATCAGCCCCAGCATTTT.

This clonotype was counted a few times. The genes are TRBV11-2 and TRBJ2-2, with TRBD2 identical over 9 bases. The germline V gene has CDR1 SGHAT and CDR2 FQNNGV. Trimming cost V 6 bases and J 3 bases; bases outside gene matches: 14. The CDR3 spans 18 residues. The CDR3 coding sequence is TGTGCCAGCAGGGGGAGGGGCAGACTAGCGGAGTACACCGGGGAGCTGTTTTTT. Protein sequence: CASRGRGRLAEYTGELFF.

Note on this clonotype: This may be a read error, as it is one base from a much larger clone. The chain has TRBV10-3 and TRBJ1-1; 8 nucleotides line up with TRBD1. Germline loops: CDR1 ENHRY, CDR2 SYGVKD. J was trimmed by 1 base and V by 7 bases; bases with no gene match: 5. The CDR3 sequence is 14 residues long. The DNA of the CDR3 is TGTGCCATCAACAGGGGGGTTTGGAACACTGAAGCTTTCTTT. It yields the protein CAINRGVWNTEAFF.

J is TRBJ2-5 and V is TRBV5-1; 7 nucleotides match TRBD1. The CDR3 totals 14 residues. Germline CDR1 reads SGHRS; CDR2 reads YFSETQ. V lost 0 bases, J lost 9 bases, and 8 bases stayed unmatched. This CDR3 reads CASSLVGSGQPQYF. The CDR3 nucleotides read TGCGCCAGCAGCTTGGTGGGTTCGGGACAGCCCCAGTACTTC.

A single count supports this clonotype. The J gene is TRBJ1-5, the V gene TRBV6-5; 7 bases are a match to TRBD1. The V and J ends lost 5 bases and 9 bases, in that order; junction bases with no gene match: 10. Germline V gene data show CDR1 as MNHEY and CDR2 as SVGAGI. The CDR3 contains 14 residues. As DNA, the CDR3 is TGTGCCAGCAGTCTGCACCCCGGGACAGCGCCCCAGCATTTT. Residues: CASSLHPGTAPQHF.

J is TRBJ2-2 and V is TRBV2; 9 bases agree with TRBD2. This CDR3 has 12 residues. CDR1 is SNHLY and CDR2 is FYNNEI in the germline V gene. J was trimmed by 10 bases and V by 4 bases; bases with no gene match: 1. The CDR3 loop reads CASSAGLAELFF. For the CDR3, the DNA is TGTGCCAGCAGTGCGGGACTAGCGGAGCTGTTTTTT.

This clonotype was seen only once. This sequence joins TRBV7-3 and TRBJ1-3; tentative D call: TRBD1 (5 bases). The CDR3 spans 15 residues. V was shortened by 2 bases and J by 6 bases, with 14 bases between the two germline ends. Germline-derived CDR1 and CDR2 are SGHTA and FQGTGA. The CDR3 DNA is TGTGCCAGCAGCTTATTGGGACTAGCGTCAAACACCATATATTTT. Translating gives CASSLLGLASNTIYF.

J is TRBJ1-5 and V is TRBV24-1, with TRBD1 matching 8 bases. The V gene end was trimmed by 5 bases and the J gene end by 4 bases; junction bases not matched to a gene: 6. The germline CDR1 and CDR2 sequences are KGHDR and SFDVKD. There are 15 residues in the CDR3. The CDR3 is CATSGAGTGNQPQHF. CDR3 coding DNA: TGTGCCACCAGTGGCGCCGGGACAGGTAATCAGCCCCAGCATTTT.

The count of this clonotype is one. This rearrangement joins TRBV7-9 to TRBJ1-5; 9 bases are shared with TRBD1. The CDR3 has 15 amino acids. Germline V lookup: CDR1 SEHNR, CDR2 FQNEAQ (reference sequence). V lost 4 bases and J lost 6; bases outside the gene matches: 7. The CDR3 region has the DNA TGTGCCAGCAGCTCCATAGGGACAGGGCTTCAGCCCCAGCATTTT. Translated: CASSSIGTGLQPQHF.

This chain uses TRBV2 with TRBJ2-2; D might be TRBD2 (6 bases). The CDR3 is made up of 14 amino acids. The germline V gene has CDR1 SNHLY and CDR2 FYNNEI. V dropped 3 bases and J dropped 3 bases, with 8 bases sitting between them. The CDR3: CASSDSGYTGELFF. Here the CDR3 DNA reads TGTGCCAGCAGTGATAGCGGATACACCGGGGAGCTGTTTTTT.

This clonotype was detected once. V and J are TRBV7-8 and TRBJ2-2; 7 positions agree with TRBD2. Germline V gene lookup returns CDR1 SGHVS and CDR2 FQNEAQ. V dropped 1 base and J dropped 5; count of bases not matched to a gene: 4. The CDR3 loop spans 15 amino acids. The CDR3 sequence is CASSLVLADTGELFF. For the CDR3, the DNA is TGTGCCAGCAGCTTAGTCCTAGCGGATACCGGGGAGCTGTTTTTT.

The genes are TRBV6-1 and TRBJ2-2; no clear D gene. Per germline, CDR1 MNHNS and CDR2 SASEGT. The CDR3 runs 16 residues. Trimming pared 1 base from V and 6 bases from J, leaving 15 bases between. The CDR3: CASSEVGPGFAGELFF. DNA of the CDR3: TGTGCCAGCAGTGAAGTAGGCCCTGGGTTCGCCGGGGAGCTGTTTTTT.

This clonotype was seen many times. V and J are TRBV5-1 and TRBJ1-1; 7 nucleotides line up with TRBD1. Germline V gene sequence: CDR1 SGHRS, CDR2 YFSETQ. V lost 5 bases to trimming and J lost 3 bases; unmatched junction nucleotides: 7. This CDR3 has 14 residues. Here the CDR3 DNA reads TGCGCCAGCAGTACTAGGGGGCGGGACACTGAAGCTTTCTTT. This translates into CASSTRGRDTEAFF.

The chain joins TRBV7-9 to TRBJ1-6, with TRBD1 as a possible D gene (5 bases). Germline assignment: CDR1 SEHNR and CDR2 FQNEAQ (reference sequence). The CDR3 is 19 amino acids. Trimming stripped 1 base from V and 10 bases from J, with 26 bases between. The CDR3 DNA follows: TGTGCCAGCAGCTTAGAAAGGACCGTCGGGAGAGCCAGGGAATCACCCCTCCACTTT. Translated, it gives CASSLERTVGRARESPLHF.

The CDR3 DNA follows: TGTGCCAGCGGGGGACAGAACAATCAGCCCCTCCACTTT. Its protein product is CASGGQNNQPLHF. J is TRBJ1-6 and V is TRBV9; 7 bases are a match to TRBD1. CDR3 length equals 13 residues. The germline gives CDR1 SGDLS, CDR2 YYNGEE. V shed 7 bases and J 13 bases; nucleotides not matched to a gene: 11.

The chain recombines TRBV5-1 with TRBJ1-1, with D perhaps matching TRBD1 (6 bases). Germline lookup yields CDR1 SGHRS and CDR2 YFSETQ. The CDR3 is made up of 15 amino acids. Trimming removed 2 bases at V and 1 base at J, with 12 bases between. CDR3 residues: CASSLQGSENTEAFF. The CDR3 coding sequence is TGCGCCAGCAGCTTACAGGGTTCGGAGAACACTGAAGCTTTCTTT.

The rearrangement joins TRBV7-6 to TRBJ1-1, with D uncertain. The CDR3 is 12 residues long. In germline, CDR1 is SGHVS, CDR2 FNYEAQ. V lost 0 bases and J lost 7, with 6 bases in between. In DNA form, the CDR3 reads TGTGCCAGCAGCTTAGCTAAGGGTGAAGCTTTCTTT. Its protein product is CASSLAKGEAFF.

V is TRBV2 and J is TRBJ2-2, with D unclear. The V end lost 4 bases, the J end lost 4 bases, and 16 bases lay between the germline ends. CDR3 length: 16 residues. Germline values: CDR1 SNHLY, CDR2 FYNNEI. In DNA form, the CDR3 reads TGTGCCAGCAGTGCCCTAGGAGTACGAACCACCGGGGAGCTGTTTTTT. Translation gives CASSALGVRTTGELFF.

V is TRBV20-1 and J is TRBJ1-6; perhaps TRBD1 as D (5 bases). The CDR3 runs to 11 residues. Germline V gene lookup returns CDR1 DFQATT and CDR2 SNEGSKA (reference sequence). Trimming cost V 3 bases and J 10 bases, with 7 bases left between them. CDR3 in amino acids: CSARGGSPLHF. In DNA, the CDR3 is TGCAGTGCTAGGGGGGGATCACCCCTCCACTTT.

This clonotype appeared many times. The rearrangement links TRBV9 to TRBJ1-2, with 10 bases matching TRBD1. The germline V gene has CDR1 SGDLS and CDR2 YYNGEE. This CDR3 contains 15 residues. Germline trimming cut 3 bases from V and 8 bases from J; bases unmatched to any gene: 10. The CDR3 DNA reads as TGTGCCAGCAGCGGATCCGGGACAGGGGTGTTCGGCTACACCTTC. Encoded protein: CASSGSGTGVFGYTF.

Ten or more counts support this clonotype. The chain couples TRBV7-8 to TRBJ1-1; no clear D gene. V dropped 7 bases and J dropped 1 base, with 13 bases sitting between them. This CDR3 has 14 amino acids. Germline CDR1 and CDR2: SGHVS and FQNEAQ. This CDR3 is CASTPQRGNTEAFF. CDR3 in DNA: TGTGCCAGCACCCCCCAGAGAGGGAACACTGAAGCTTTCTTT.

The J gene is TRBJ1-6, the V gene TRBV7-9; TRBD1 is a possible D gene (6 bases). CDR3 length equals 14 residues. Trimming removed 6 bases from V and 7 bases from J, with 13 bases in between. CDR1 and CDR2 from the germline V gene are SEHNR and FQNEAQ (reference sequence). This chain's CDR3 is CASSPDTGNSPLHF. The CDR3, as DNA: TGTGCCAGCAGTCCTGACACAGGGAATTCACCCCTCCACTTT.